The clone carrying this T cell receptor (beta chain) was observed many times. The bulk TCR libraries were made with methods described before and with listed TCR primers. TCRdb analysed the PCR reads with MiXCR anew, one entry per CDR3 protein. This sample has about 300,000 distinct CDR3 sequences; roughly a fifth occur once, and the top ten carry 0.75% to 0.85%. This sample was included in a study of molecular identifiers for immune sequencing clone quantification. Based on a CD8+CD4-CCR7+CD45RA+ profile, naive CD8 T cells were sorted. The CDR3 spans 15 residues. V lost 5 bases and J lost 5; bases outside the gene matches: 9. CDR1 and CDR2 (germline): MGHRA, YSYEKL.

The rearrangement joins TRBV4-1 to TRBJ1-2; TRBD1 matches at 9 bases. The TCR originated in a human donor in good health. Some libraries in this study had Jurkat cell RNA spiked in. What was sequenced was naive CD8+ T cells from blood, with Jurkat cell RNA spiked in. Subset reported: FACS-sorted CD8+CD4-CCR7+CD45RA+ naive T cells. In DNA, the CDR3 is TGCGCCAGCAGCTACGGACAGGGGACGGTTTATGGCTACACCTTC. This translates into CASSYGQGTVYGYTF.